This TCR beta chain originates from a study of human thymus T cells. Points from the study as a whole: Thymic TCR repertoires of unrelated people reportedly overlapped highly. Among thymic and blood repertoires, usage of V and J genes appeared biased.

Corrective heart surgery yielded resections, and these provided the thymus tissue. Donors were healthy Finnish babies undergoing corrective operations for congenital heart defects. TCRdb's table, derived via immunoSEQ multiplex PCR, lists solely in-frame clones and lacks some. The sample contains some 80,000 clones, 90% to 98% of which appear only once. As regards this clone: Its matching antigen is unknown.

Germline CDR1 is SNHLY and CDR2 is FYNNEI. Trimming removed 8 bases from V and 3 bases from J, with 13 bases in between. This CDR3 region has 14 residues. The sequence was collected from a boy under two years old with a congenital heart defect but otherwise immunologically healthy. Sequencing was done on a sample of thymus tissue. The rearrangement uses TRBV2 and TRBJ2-2, with a tentative D call TRBD2 (7 bases). CDR3 DNA sequence: TGTGCCAGCGTGAGGCGGGGGCACACCGGGGAGCTGTTTTTT. Protein: CASVRRGHTGELFF.